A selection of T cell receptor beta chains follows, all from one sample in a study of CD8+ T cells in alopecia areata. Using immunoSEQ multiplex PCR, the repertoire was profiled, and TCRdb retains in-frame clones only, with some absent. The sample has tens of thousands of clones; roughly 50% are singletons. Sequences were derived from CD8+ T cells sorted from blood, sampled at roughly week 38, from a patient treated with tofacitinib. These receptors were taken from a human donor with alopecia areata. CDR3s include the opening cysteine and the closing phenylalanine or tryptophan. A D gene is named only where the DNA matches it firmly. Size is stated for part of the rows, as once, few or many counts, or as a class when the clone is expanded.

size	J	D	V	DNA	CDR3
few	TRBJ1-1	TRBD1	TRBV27	TGTGCCAGCAGCTTAACAGGGGCACGTACTGAAGCTTTCTTT	CASSLTGARTEAFF
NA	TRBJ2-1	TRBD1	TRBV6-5	TGTGCCAGCAAACAGGGGTATGAGCAGTTCTTC	CASKQGYEQFF
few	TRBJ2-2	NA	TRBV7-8	TGTGCCAGCAGCTTAGAGGGTAGCCTCGGTGGGGAGCTGTTTTTT	CASSLEGSLGGELFF
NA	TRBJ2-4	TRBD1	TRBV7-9	TGTGCCAGCAGCCTATATGGGGACAGGGATGGCAACATTCAGTACTTC	CASSLYGDRDGNIQYF
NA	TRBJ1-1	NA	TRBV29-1	TGCAGCGCCCCTGGACAGCCTGAAGCTTTCTTT	CSAPGQPEAFF
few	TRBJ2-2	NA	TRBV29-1	TGCAGCGTTGGGACTGCCAACACCGGGGAGCTGTTTTTT	CSVGTANTGELFF
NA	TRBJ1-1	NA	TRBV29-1	TGCAGCGTGAGTGAAGCTTTCTTT	CSVSEAFF
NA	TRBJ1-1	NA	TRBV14	TGTGCCAGCAGCCAAGTCTCGGGGGTCGGGAACACTGAAGCTTTCTTT	CASSQVSGVGNTEAFF
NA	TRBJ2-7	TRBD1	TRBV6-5	TGTGCCAGCAGTACCGGGACAGGGGGCTACGAGCAGTACTTC	CASSTGTGGYEQYF
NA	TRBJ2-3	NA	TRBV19	TGTGCCAGTAGTCCCCCGGGGCCGGATACGCAGTATTTT	CASSPPGPDTQYF
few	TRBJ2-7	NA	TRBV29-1	TGCAGCGTTGAACATCGATACGAGCAGTACTTC	CSVEHRYEQYF